The rows below give T cell receptor beta chains drawn from one sample of a study of cytomegalovirus exposure and HLA in healthy donors. The table came from immunoSEQ multiplex PCR; TCRdb's copy has only in-frame clones and leaves some out. The table has approximately 150,000 clones, 75% to 80% seen once. The sample consisted of PBMCs. These receptors were taken from a woman aged 18-29 years in good health and CMV-seropositive. The CDR3 runs from the conserved cysteine through the conserved F or W. A D gene is named only where the DNA matches it firmly. Only some rows state a clone size, as once, few, many or a class for expanded clones.

V gene,clone size,D gene,CDR3 length,J gene,CDR3 protein,CDR3 DNA
TRBV19,-,-,13,TRBJ2-2,CASSIWNTGELFF,TGTGCCAGTAGTATCTGGAACACCGGGGAGCTGTTTTTT
TRBV7-9,few,TRBD1,17,TRBJ1-5,CASSFSTVTGVMQPQHF,TGTGCCAGCAGCTTCTCGACGGTCACAGGGGTAATGCAGCCCCAGCATTTT
TRBV7-8,few,-,15,TRBJ1-5,CASSLWGVEIQPQHF,TGTGCCAGCAGCTTATGGGGCGTGGAAATTCAGCCCCAGCATTTT
TRBV7-8,-,TRBD2,16,TRBJ2-1,CASSLIGLAGMNEQFF,TGTGCCAGCAGCTTAATCGGACTAGCGGGGATGAATGAGCAGTTCTTC
TRBV7-9,-,TRBD1,15,TRBJ2-1,CASSYRDSSYNEQFF,TGTGCCAGCAGCTACCGGGACAGCTCCTACAATGAGCAGTTCTTC
TRBV6-5,-,TRBD1,14,TRBJ1-5,CASRPRGFNQPQHF,TGTGCCAGCAGGCCCAGGGGGTTCAATCAGCCCCAGCATTTT
TRBV5-1,-,TRBD1,15,TRBJ2-1,CASSLEGGAINEQFF,TGCGCCAGCAGCTTGGAAGGGGGCGCGATTAATGAGCAGTTCTTC
TRBV6-4,-,-,14,TRBJ2-3,CASSDSGGQDTQYF,TGTGCCAGCAGTGACTCCGGGGGGCAAGATACGCAGTATTTT
TRBV11-3,-,-,13,TRBJ1-6,CASSVHRDSPLHF,TGTGCCAGCAGCGTCCACAGGGATTCACCCCTCCACTTT
TRBV19,-,TRBD1,16,TRBJ2-1,CASSIGWGTGGNEQFF,TGTGCCAGTAGTATAGGTTGGGGGACAGGGGGCAATGAGCAGTTCTTC
TRBV30,-,TRBD1,14,TRBJ2-3,CASSTGQGADTQYF,TGTGCCTCGAGTACGGGACAGGGTGCAGATACGCAGTATTTT